This T cell receptor (beta chain) was obtained from a study of blood T cell repertoires in COVID-19. About the study: Italy, Spain and the United States were the sources of the convalescent and acute COVID-19 samples. PBMCs, B-cell-depleted T cells, or T cells provided the cDNA or gDNA that made up the material.

TCRdb's copy holds only in-frame clones and misses some; the assay was immunoSEQ multiplex PCR. Here the sample spans some 280,000 clones, roughly 80% being singletons. This CDR3 has 15 residues. Germline values: CDR1 MDHEN, CDR2 SYDVKM. V dropped 10 bases and J dropped 2 bases, with 18 bases sitting between them. The specimen sequenced was peripheral blood. The sequence came from a woman between 45 and 65 years old with active or convalescent COVID-19. The chain has TRBV28 and TRBJ2-1; the D gene is possibly TRBD2 (7 bases). The CDR3 DNA reads TGTGCCACAAGGGGGGGGGCGCGGGCCTACAATGAGCAGTTCTTC. This sequence encodes CATRGGARAYNEQFF. The whole variable domain, filled in from reference TRBV28 and TRBJ2-1, reads DVKVTQSSRYLVKRTGEKVFLECVQDMDHENMFWYRQDPGLGLRLIYFSYDVKMKEKGDIPEGYSVSREKKERFSLILESASTNQTSMYLCATRGGARAYNEQFFGPGTRLTVL.